The 4 T cell receptor beta chains reported below all come from one sample, sequenced in a study of vaccination effects on CD4 cells after COVID-19 (dated by TCRdb to between 2020 and 2023). After less than 13 days of culture, CD4+ T cells were isolated with the EasySep CD4+ T cell isolation kit. Each participant got two doses of an mRNA SARS-CoV-2 vaccine, either BNT162b2 or mRNA-1273. The receptor library was made with the immunoSEQ multiplex PCR assay. TCRdb holds this immuneACCESS table with in-frame rearrangements only. Some clones are missing; in checked studies, unresolved V genes explain under half, and the rest has no known cause. The sample table shows tens of thousands of clones, and around 80% are seen once. In total, the top ten clones hold about 2.4% of the sample. No antigen has been identified for these receptors. The sequencing used CD4+ T cells from PBMCs cultured without peptide, collected after COVID-19 vaccination. All receptors come from a human donor who received a COVID-19 vaccine.

The J gene is TRBJ1-1, the V gene TRBV5-1, with 7 bases fitting TRBD1. V gave up 4 bases and J gave up 4 bases; unmatched junction bases: 4. CDR3 length: 13 residues. Germline lookup yields CDR1 SGHRS and CDR2 YFSETQ. The CDR3 protein is CASSMEGATEAFF. CDR3 nucleotide sequence: TGCGCCAGCAGCATGGAGGGGGCCACTGAAGCTTTCTTT.

This chain connects TRBV18 to TRBJ2-1; 14 positions agree with TRBD2. CDR3 length: 15 amino acids. Trimming cost V 8 bases and J 5 bases; bases outside gene matches: 5. Germline CDR1 is KGHSH and CDR2 is LQKENI. The CDR3 here is CASQGLAGVNNEQFF. The CDR3 bases are TGTGCCAGCCAGGGACTAGCGGGGGTGAACAATGAGCAGTTCTTC.

The V and J genes are TRBV5-1 and TRBJ2-1, with 10 nucleotides matching TRBD1. Germline CDR1 and CDR2: SGHRS and YFSETQ. This CDR3 comprises 14 residues. With V trimmed by 4 bases and J by 9 bases, 7 bases remained unmatched. CDR3 DNA sequence: TGCGCCAGCAGCAAAGGACAGGGGGAAGGTGAGCAGTTCTTC. This encodes CASSKGQGEGEQFF.

V usage is TRBV6-5 and J usage is TRBJ1-1; TRBD1 matches at 8 bases. The CDR3 contains 15 residues. The ends lost 6 bases at V and 1 base at J; junction bases unmatched: 7. Germline lookup yields CDR1 MNHEY and CDR2 SVGAGI. CDR3 sequence: CASSQGAGWNTEAFF. The CDR3 nucleotides are TGTGCCAGCAGCCAGGGGGCCGGTTGGAACACTGAAGCTTTCTTT.